This T cell receptor beta chain is drawn from a study of vaccination and CD4 T cells after COVID-19. The overall study: The stimulus for the cells was overlapping spike peptides derived from SARS-CoV-2, HCoV-NL63, HCoV-OC43 and HCoV-229E.

The treatment is: approximately 10-day PBMC culture with coronavirus spike peptide pools or control peptides (ViraFEST assay). At both days 3 and 7, half the medium was replaced with fresh IL-2 medium. V was clipped by 5 bases and J by 2 bases, with 19 bases between them. The CDR3 has 17 amino acids. The V gene's germline CDR1 is SGHTA and CDR2 FQGTGA. Cultured CD4+ T cell DNA underwent sequencing with the Oncomine TCR Beta short-read assay. TCRdb recomputed calls from the PCR reads with MiXCR, one row per CDR3 protein. The data show more than 20,000 distinct CDR3 sequences, approximately 50% seen once. Study-level results: SARS-CoV-2-reactive clonotypes showed a nonsignificant median rise from approximately 21 to 40.

This clonotype has a single count. No antigen is known for it. This clonotype originated in a human donor who received a COVID-19 vaccine. This rearrangement joins TRBV7-3 to TRBJ2-1; weak D call: TRBD1 (5 bases). The material was CD4+ T cells from blood, cultured in vitro, obtained before SARS-CoV-2 vaccination. CDR3 sequence: CASSRKTKGSPYNEQFF. The DNA of the CDR3 is TGTGCCAGCAGCAGGAAAACCAAGGGGTCCCCCTACAATGAGCAGTTCTTC.